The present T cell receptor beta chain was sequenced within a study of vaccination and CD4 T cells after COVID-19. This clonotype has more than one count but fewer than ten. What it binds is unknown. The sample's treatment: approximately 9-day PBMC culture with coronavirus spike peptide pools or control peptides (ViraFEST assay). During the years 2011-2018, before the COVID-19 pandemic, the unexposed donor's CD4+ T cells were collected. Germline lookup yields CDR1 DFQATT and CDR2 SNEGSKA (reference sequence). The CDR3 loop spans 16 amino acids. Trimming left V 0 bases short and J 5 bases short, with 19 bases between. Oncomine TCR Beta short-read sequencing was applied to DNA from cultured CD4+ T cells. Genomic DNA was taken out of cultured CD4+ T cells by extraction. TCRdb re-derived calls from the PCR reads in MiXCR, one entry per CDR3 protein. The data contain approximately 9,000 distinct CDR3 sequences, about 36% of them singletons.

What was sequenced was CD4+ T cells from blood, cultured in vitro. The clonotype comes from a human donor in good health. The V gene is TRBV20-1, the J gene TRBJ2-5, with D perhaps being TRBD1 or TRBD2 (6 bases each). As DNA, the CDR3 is TGCAGTGCTAGAGATGATAGCGGAGGGGGTGGGGAGACCCAGTACTTC. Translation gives CSARDDSGGGGETQYF.